This T cell receptor (beta chain) was identified in a study of blood T cell repertoires in COVID-19. Study context: Samples taken during acute and convalescent COVID-19 were collected in the United States, Italy and Spain. T cells, B-cell-depleted T cells, or PBMCs provided the cDNA or gDNA that served as material.

Per the original data handling: Reference gene primer amplification gave nucleated cell count estimates. Generated by immunoSEQ multiplex PCR, the TCRdb table keeps only in-frame clones and is missing some. The V and J calls and clone size were taken over from that table, and D and trimming were inferred from the DNA. The sample lists about 120,000 clones; around 90% were seen once. The length of the CDR3 is 16 residues. V shed 4 bases and J 5 bases; nucleotides not matched to a gene: 6. Germline CDR1 SGHTA, CDR2 FQGNSA. This clone was counted a few times. This chain links TRBV7-2 with TRBJ2-1; 12 bases fit TRBD2. The sequenced sample consisted of peripheral blood. This TCR was sampled from a human donor in a cohort sampled during active COVID-19. DNA of the CDR3: TGTGCCAGCAGCTGGGAGACTAGCGGGGGAAACAATGAGCAGTTCTTC. This codes for CASSWETSGGNNEQFF.